Listed below are T cell receptor beta chains from one sample, sequenced in a study of cytomegalovirus exposure and HLA in healthy donors. Assay used: immunoSEQ multiplex PCR; TCRdb lists only in-frame clones, some missing. Its listing shows under 200,000 clones. Sequenced input: PBMCs. Every receptor here comes from a woman aged 18-30 years in good health and CMV-seropositive. The CDR3 runs from the conserved cysteine through the conserved F or W.

V gene	J gene	CDR3 protein
TRBV19	TRBJ2-7	CASSTYTSGQGAYEQYF
TRBV5-1	TRBJ2-5	CASSLGVSGRAQYF
TRBV11-2	TRBJ1-3	CASSFRQPGHSGNTIYF
TRBV27	TRBJ2-2	CASRQGLVGELFF
TRBV15	TRBJ2-1	CATSFGESSYNEQFF
TRBV5-1	TRBJ1-6	CASSPMGGDNSPLHF
TRBV15	TRBJ1-2	CATSRDKDELKYGYTF
TRBV5-6	TRBJ1-2	CASSNKHTNYGYTF
TRBV10-3	TRBJ2-1	CAISERQGANDEQFF
TRBV7-8	TRBJ2-7	CASSLGLANEQYF
TRBV28	TRBJ1-3	CASRTTGGGNTIYF
TRBV7-8	TRBJ2-7	CASSLARAGGSYEQYF
TRBV7-9	TRBJ1-6	CASSLGGTGNSPLHF
TRBV5-1	TRBJ2-7	CASSLTGQGAEEQYF
TRBV5-1	TRBJ2-3	CASSLARDKGDTQYF
TRBV2	TRBJ1-1	CASIVGGSTEAFF
TRBV29-1	TRBJ1-2	CSVGDRLNGYTF
TRBV5-4	TRBJ1-2	CASSLEGTGHGYTF
TRBV5-6	TRBJ1-3	CASSLALSGNTIYF
TRBV18	TRBJ1-2	CASSPPSTLGSNYGYTF
TRBV7-3	TRBJ2-7	CASSLRGARTNEQYF
TRBV29-1	TRBJ1-1	CSVEGGRGTEAFF
TRBV29-1	TRBJ1-2	CSVITQGPYGYTF
TRBV30	TRBJ2-1	CAWNRLVGEGEQFF
TRBV2	TRBJ1-2	CASSESGDSRSNYGYTF
TRBV14	TRBJ1-3	CASSQAMVGAFSGNTIYF
TRBV27	TRBJ2-1	CASSTPGPAGVDNEQFF
TRBV18	TRBJ1-2	CASSSDRSNYGYTF
TRBV4-2	TRBJ2-3	CASSPRDSSTDTQYF
TRBV4-1	TRBJ2-1	CASSQDREGADYNEQFF
TRBV30	TRBJ1-1	CAWSVGDLRRIEAFF
TRBV6-1	TRBJ1-5	CASRGQGRGNQPQHF
TRBV7-3	TRBJ1-2	CASSQSSETNYGYTF
TRBV4-1	TRBJ2-7	CASSLTSGVSYEQYF
TRBV9	TRBJ1-1	CASSVDSGVNTEAFF
TRBV7-2	TRBJ2-1	CASSPAGRAVNEQFF
TRBV12-2	TRBJ1-4	CASRILNGKLFF
TRBV6-1	TRBJ2-1	CASRGTGRNNEQFF
TRBV21-1	TRBJ2-5	CASSFREGQETQYF
TRBV29-1	TRBJ2-7	CSVEGGLGQDYEQYF
TRBV11-2	TRBJ1-1	CASSLVPGENTEAFF
TRBV5-1	TRBJ2-7	CASKRGLAGNEQYF
TRBV4-2	TRBJ1-4	CASSQVLGGGRNEKLFF
TRBV9	TRBJ2-3	CASSVDGGGTDTQYF
TRBV7-2	TRBJ1-1	CASSLEQQSSEAFF